The 4 T cell receptor beta chains reported below all come from one sample, sequenced in a study of siplizumab effects on memory and regulatory T cells. Assay used: immunoSEQ multiplex PCR; TCRdb lists only in-frame clones, some missing. The sample lists about 46,000 clones; about 93% were seen once. Sequencing was performed on CD8+ T cells sorted from blood. The source of these receptors is a human donor in good health.

This chain uses TRBV4-1 with TRBJ2-7; TRBD1 or TRBD2 may be the D gene (5 bases each). Germline loops: CDR1 MGHRA, CDR2 YSYEKL. This CDR3 is 15 amino acids long. The ends were cut back, 1 base at V and 2 bases at J, with 12 bases in the middle. The CDR3 protein is CASSQARDGPYEQYF. CDR3 DNA sequence: TGCGCCAGCAGCCAAGCCCGGGACGGTCCCTACGAGCAGTACTTC.

This rearrangement joins TRBV11-2 to TRBJ1-1; 8 positions agree with TRBD1. The germline gives CDR1 SGHAT, CDR2 FQNNGV. Unmatched junction bases numbered 0, after V lost 6 bases and J lost 0 bases. This CDR3 comprises 13 residues. The CDR3 sequence: CASRTGVNTEAFF. Here the CDR3 DNA reads TGTGCCAGCAGGACAGGGGTGAACACTGAAGCTTTCTTT. The full variable domain, rest sourced from reference TRBV11-2 and TRBJ1-1, is EAGVAQSPRYKIIEKRQSVAFWCNPISGHATLYWYQQILGQGPKLLIQFQNNGVVDDSQLPKDRFSAERLKGVDSTLKIQPAKLEDSAVYLCASRTGVNTEAFFGQGTRLTVV.

The chain recombines TRBV28 with TRBJ2-6; TRBD1 agrees at 7 bases. The CDR3 has 17 amino acids. CDR1 and CDR2 (germline): MDHEN, SYDVKM. After removal of 5 bases from V and 0 bases from J, the junction contained 7 bases not matched to a gene. CDR3 in DNA: TGTGCCAGCAGTCCCCCGACAGGGTACTCTGGGGCCAACGTCCTGACTTTC. Protein product: CASSPPTGYSGANVLTF.

The chain uses TRBV7-9 and TRBJ1-2; D is unclear. This CDR3 region has 18 residues. The V end lost 1 base, the J end lost 7 bases, and 25 bases lay between the germline ends. Germline lookup yields CDR1 SEHNR and CDR2 FQNEAQ (reference sequence). The CDR3 DNA sequence: TGTGCCAGCAGCTTAGTAAGGGCCGGGGATCCGGATGCTTCTGGCTACACCTTC. Protein sequence: CASSLVRAGDPDASGYTF. Based on the CDR3 plus reference TRBV7-9 and TRBJ1-2, the full variable domain is DTGVSQNPRHKITKRGQNVTFRCDPISEHNRLYWYRQTLGQGPEFLTYFQNEAQLEKSRLLSDRFSAERPKGSFSTLEIQRTEQGDSAMYLCASSLVRAGDPDASGYTFGSGTRLTVV.